These 26 T cell receptor beta chains came from one sample sequenced in a study of blood T cell repertoires in COVID-19. Sequencing used immunoSEQ multiplex PCR; TCRdb keeps in-frame clones, though not all of them. The sample lists 80,000 to 100,000 clones; about 90% were seen once. Sequenced input: peripheral blood. The receptor set was obtained from a human donor with COVID-19, enrolled during active disease. The donor label of this sample is uncertain.

The V call is TRBV15, the J call TRBJ2-3; D remains unclear. CDR3 size: 13 residues. CDR1 is LNHNV and CDR2 is YYDKDF in the germline V gene (reference sequence). Trimming removed 0 bases at V and 3 bases at J, with 4 bases between. Written as DNA, the CDR3 is TGTGCCACCAGCAGAGATCCGACAGATACGCAGTATTTT. It specifies CATSRDPTDTQYF.

This sequence joins TRBV2 and TRBJ2-5, with 7 positions matching TRBD2. The germline CDR1 and CDR2 sequences are SNHLY and FYNNEI. V shed 3 bases, J shed 0 bases, and the junction held 7 bases outside the gene matches. The length of the CDR3 is 16 residues. CDR3 sequence (DNA): TGTGCCAGCAGTGATCTTGGGAGGGCTAACCAAGAGACCCAGTACTTC. Its translation: CASSDLGRANQETQYF.

J is TRBJ2-1 and V is TRBV9, with 12 bases lining up with TRBD1. The CDR3 has 17 amino acids. Germline V CDR1 and CDR2: SGDLS, YYNGEE. V lost 0 bases and J lost 9; bases outside the gene matches: 10. CDR3 in DNA: TGTGCCAGCAGCGTAGCCCCGGGACAGGGGGCGAGGAGTGAGCAGTTCTTC. Translation: CASSVAPGQGARSEQFF.

The J gene is TRBJ1-2, the V gene TRBV15; TRBD1 aligns across 10 bases. Germline trimming cut 2 bases from V and 3 bases from J; bases unmatched to any gene: 12. CDR1 and CDR2 from the germline V gene are LNHNV and YYDKDF (reference sequence). This CDR3 spans 18 amino acids. CDR3 region: CATSRKNGGTGEDYGYTF. CDR3 in DNA: TGTGCCACCAGCAGAAAAAACGGAGGGACAGGGGAAGACTATGGCTACACCTTC.

This sequence joins TRBV9 and TRBJ1-3, with a weak D call TRBD1 (6 bases). Deletions cut 5 bases from V and 4 bases from J, with 25 bases between. The CDR3 covers 18 residues. Germline V gives CDR1 SGDLS, CDR2 YYNGEE. The CDR3, as DNA: TGTGCCAGCAGTCCTGGACAGACCTACTCCTACTCCGGAAACACCATATATTTT. It yields the protein CASSPGQTYSYSGNTIYF. The variable domain in full, with the rest retrieved from reference TRBV9 and TRBJ1-3, is DSGVTQTPKHLITATGQRVTLRCSPRSGDLSVYWYQQSLDQGLQFLIQYYNGEERAKGNILERFSAQQFPDLHSELNLSSLELGDSALYFCASSPGQTYSYSGNTIYFGEGSWLTVV.

V usage is TRBV6-6 and J usage is TRBJ1-6; TRBD1 agrees at 12 bases. CDR3 length equals 15 residues. With V trimmed by 4 bases and J by 10 bases, 5 bases remained unmatched. The V gene's germline CDR1 is MNHNY and CDR2 SVGAGI (reference sequence). CDR3 nucleotide sequence: TGTGCCAGCAGTTTTTCGGGACAGGGGGCATCACCCCTCCACTTT. This sequence encodes CASSFSGQGASPLHF.

The chain recombines TRBV6-7 with TRBJ2-5, with 8 bases that match TRBD2. TRBV6-7 is an ORF, and what it does is uncertain. Trimming at V came to 5 bases and at J to 6 bases, leaving 11 bases not matched to a gene. CDR3 length: 15 amino acids. In DNA form, the CDR3 reads TGTGCCAGCAGTCCCCACCGGACGGGAGGGAAGACCCAGTACTTC. Its protein product is CASSPHRTGGKTQYF.

The rearrangement joins TRBV7-9 to TRBJ1-1, with D hard to call. Trimming cost V 1 base and J 1 base, with 10 bases left between them. The CDR3 is 15 amino acids. Germline CDR1 and CDR2: SEHNR and FQNEAQ (reference sequence). This CDR3 reads CASSLVSGRNTEAFF. Written as DNA, the CDR3 is TGTGCCAGCAGCTTAGTTTCGGGGAGGAACACTGAAGCTTTCTTT.

The chain carries TRBV10-2 and TRBJ2-7, with D possibly being TRBD1 (5 bases). This CDR3 is built from 13 residues. V lost 0 bases, J lost 7 bases, and 10 bases lay in between. CDR1 is WSHSY, CDR2 SAAADI, per germline. The CDR3 region has the DNA TGCGCCAGCAGTGAGTCGAAGGGGTGGGAGCAGTACTTC. It specifies CASSESKGWEQYF.

This clone was seen only a few times. This chain connects TRBV27 to TRBJ1-3, with 7 bases that match TRBD1. The CDR3 totals 14 residues. V was clipped by 0 bases and J by 6 bases; unmatched bases: 2. Germline V gene sequence: CDR1 MNHEY, CDR2 SMNVEV (reference sequence). The chain's CDR3 is CASSLSGGENTIYF. In DNA, the CDR3 is TGTGCCAGCAGTTTATCAGGGGGCGAAAACACCATATATTTT.

The rearrangement joins TRBV5-1 to TRBJ2-7, with D tentatively TRBD2 (5 bases). Between the trimmed V and J ends, which lost 2 bases and 4 bases, there was a span of 13 bases. The germline CDR1 and CDR2 sequences are SGHRS and YFSETQ. CDR3 size: 14 residues. The CDR3 region is CASSFGEPRYEQYF. The CDR3 coding sequence is TGCGCCAGCAGCTTTGGGGAGCCCCGTTACGAGCAGTACTTC.

The genes are TRBV3-1 (or the pseudogene TRBV3-2) and TRBJ2-7, with 7 bases matching TRBD2. Germline loops: CDR1 LGHDT, CDR2 YNNKEL (reference sequence). J gave up 6 bases and V 3 bases, and 2 bases lay outside the gene matches. The CDR3 length is 12 residues. Here the CDR3 reads CASSHGGGEQYF. The CDR3 coding sequence is TGTGCCAGCAGCCATGGGGGGGGCGAGCAGTACTTC.

V usage is TRBV2 and J usage is TRBJ2-5, with D possibly TRBD2 on 7 matching bases. Germline V CDR1 and CDR2: SNHLY, FYNNEI. V was cut by 8 bases and J by 3 bases, with 16 bases left in between. This CDR3 has 14 residues. CDR3 in DNA: TGTGCCAGCCTCGAACGGGGGGCGGAAGAGACCCAGTACTTC. Its protein product is CASLERGAEETQYF.

The chain recombines TRBV7-9 with TRBJ1-3; TRBD1 matches 9 bases. In germline, CDR1 is SEHNR, CDR2 FQNEAQ (reference sequence). The CDR3 contains 15 residues. The V gene end was trimmed by 3 bases and the J gene end by 2 bases; junction bases not matched to a gene: 2. This CDR3 is CASSLGDRAGNTIYF. DNA of the CDR3: TGTGCCAGCAGCTTGGGGGACAGGGCTGGAAACACCATATATTTT.

In its sample, this clone was seen once. The sample contains more than one DNA sequence encoding this CDR3. The V call is TRBV5-1, the J call TRBJ1-6; TRBD1 matches 9 bases. CDR3 length: 14 amino acids. Germline lookup yields CDR1 SGHRS and CDR2 YFSETQ. Germline trimming cut 4 bases from V and 7 bases from J; bases unmatched to any gene: 3. Here the CDR3 reads CASSQGQGNSPLHF. In nucleotides, the CDR3 is TGCGCCAGCAGCCAGGGACAGGGCAATTCACCCCTCCACTTT. Full variable domain (outside the CDR3, taken from reference TRBV5-1 and TRBJ1-6): KAGVTQTPRYLIKTRGQQVTLSCSPISGHRSVSWYQQTPGQGLQFLFEYFSETQRNKGNFPGRFSGRQFSNSRSEMNVSTLELGDSALYLCASSQGQGNSPLHFGNGTRLTVT.

The chain links TRBV7-6 to TRBJ1-1; D might be TRBD1 (6 bases). CDR1 and CDR2 from the germline V gene are SGHVS and FNYEAQ. Trimming pared 3 bases from V and 0 bases from J, leaving 14 bases between. This CDR3 is built from 16 residues. The CDR3: CASSLTGGALNTEAFF. The CDR3 DNA is TGTGCCAGCAGCTTGACTGGGGGGGCCCTGAACACTGAAGCTTTCTTT.

This clone was observed a single time. The chain employs TRBV28 and TRBJ1-6, with 7 bases identical to TRBD1. The CDR3 consists of 18 residues. After removal of 3 bases from V and 7 bases from J, the junction contained 15 bases not matched to a gene. Germline CDR1 MDHEN, CDR2 SYDVKM. The CDR3 is CASSFGSRQGPLNSPLHF. CDR3 sequence (DNA): TGTGCCAGCAGTTTTGGTTCTCGACAGGGTCCTCTGAATTCACCCCTCCACTTT.

This chain joins TRBV9 and TRBJ2-2, with D possibly being TRBD1 (5 bases). V shed 3 bases and J shed 14 bases, with 14 bases lying between them. Germline lookup yields CDR1 SGDLS and CDR2 YYNGEE. CDR3 length: 12 residues. CDR3 protein: CASSEDTSVLFF. The CDR3 nucleotides read TGTGCCAGCAGCGAGGACACCTCGGTCCTGTTTTTT.

This sequence joins TRBV6-5 and TRBJ1-1; a possible D gene is TRBD1 (5 bases). CDR3 length equals 15 residues. Trimming pared 6 bases from V and 1 base from J, leaving 15 bases between. From germline, CDR1 is MNHEY and CDR2 SVGAGI. The CDR3, as DNA: TGTGCCAGCAGGCAAGGGGTCAGGGCGAACACTGAAGCTTTCTTT. Its protein is CASRQGVRANTEAFF.

In DNA, the CDR3 is TGTGCCAGCAGCCAAGACGAGGACAGGGGGCTTGGGGGCTACACCTTC. Protein: CASSQDEDRGLGGYTF. J is TRBJ1-2 and V is TRBV4-2; 11 nucleotides align to TRBD1. V shed 0 bases, J shed 8 bases, and the junction held 8 bases outside the gene matches. The germline V gene has CDR1 LGHNA and CDR2 YNFKEQ. The CDR3 length is 16 residues.

Concerning this clone: Within the sample, other DNA sequences also encode this same CDR3. CDR3 protein: CASSISGTDTQYF. In DNA form, the CDR3 reads TGTGCCAGTAGTATTAGCGGCACAGATACGCAGTATTTT. V is TRBV19 and J is TRBJ2-3; D might be TRBD2 (5 bases). CDR1 LNHDA and CDR2 SQIVND come from the germline V gene (reference sequence). The CDR3 spans 13 residues. V was shortened by 3 bases and J by 1 base, with 5 bases between the two germline ends.

The chain combines TRBV9 with TRBJ1-4, with 9 bases matching TRBD1. Germline V gene data show CDR1 as SGDLS and CDR2 as YYNGEE. Trimming removed 0 bases from V and 2 bases from J; junction bases left unmatched: 2. The CDR3 length is 16 residues. CDR3 sequence: CASSVDRGLTNEKLFF. CDR3 nucleotide sequence: TGTGCCAGCAGCGTAGACAGGGGGCTTACTAATGAAAAACTGTTTTTT.

The chain carries TRBV24-1 and TRBJ2-5; 11 positions match TRBD1. Germline V lookup: CDR1 KGHDR, CDR2 SFDVKD. V lost 4 bases and J lost 4; bases outside the gene matches: 4. CDR3 size: 15 residues. CDR3 in amino acids: CATSDPGTGGETQYF. CDR3 in DNA: TGTGCCACCAGTGACCCCGGGACAGGGGGAGAGACCCAGTACTTC.

This clone was recorded only once. This chain uses TRBV19 with TRBJ2-7, with a possible D match to TRBD1 (6 bases). The length of the CDR3 is 13 residues. Germline lookup yields CDR1 LNHDA and CDR2 SQIVND (reference sequence). V lost 5 bases and J lost 5, with 13 bases in between. CDR3 loop: CASSWRPGDEQYF. CDR3 in DNA: TGTGCCAGTAGTTGGAGACCAGGGGACGAGCAGTACTTC.

The rearrangement uses TRBV10-3 and TRBJ1-1; 8 bases line up with TRBD1. Germline CDR1 is ENHRY and CDR2 is SYGVKD. Unmatched junction bases numbered 4, after V lost 7 bases and J lost 0 bases. The CDR3 totals 14 residues. The CDR3 nucleotides read TGTGCCATCAAGGGGACAGGAATGAACACTGAAGCTTTCTTT. It translates to CAIKGTGMNTEAFF.

The V and J genes are TRBV9 and TRBJ2-5; TRBD1 matches 7 bases. The V and J ends lost 4 bases and 5 bases, in that order; junction bases with no gene match: 8. In germline, CDR1 is SGDLS, CDR2 YYNGEE. This CDR3 has 14 amino acids. DNA for the CDR3: TGTGCCAGCAGCTCGAGGACAGGTCAGGAGACCCAGTACTTC. This translates into CASSSRTGQETQYF.